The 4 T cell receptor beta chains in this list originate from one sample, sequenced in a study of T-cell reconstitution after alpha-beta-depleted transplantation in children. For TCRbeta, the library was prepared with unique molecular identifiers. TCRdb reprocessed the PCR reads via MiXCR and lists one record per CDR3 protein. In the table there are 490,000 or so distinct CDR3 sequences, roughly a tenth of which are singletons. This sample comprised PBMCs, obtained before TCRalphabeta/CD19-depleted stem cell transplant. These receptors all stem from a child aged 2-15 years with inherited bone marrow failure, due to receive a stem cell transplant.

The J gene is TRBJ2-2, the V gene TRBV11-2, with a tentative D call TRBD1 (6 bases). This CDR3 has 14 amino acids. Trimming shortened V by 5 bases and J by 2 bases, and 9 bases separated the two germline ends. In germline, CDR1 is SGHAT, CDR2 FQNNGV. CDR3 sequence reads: CASSNGTNTGELFF. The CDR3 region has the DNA TGTGCCAGCAGCAACGGGACAAACACCGGGGAGCTGTTTTTT. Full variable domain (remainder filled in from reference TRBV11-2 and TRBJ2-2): EAGVAQSPRYKIIEKRQSVAFWCNPISGHATLYWYQQILGQGPKLLIQFQNNGVVDDSQLPKDRFSAERLKGVDSTLKIQPAKLEDSAVYLCASSNGTNTGELFFGEGSRLTVL.

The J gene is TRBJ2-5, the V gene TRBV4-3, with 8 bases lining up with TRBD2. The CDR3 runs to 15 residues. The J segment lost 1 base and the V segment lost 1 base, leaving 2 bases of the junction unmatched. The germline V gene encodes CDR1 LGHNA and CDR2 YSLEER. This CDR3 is CASSQASGPQETQYF. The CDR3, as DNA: TGCGCCAGCAGCCAAGCTAGCGGGCCCCAAGAGACCCAGTACTTC.

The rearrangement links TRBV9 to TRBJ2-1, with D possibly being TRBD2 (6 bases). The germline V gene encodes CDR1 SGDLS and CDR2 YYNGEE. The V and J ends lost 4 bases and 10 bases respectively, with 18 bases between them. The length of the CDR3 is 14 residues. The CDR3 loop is CASSRDFPPGEQFF. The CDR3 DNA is TGTGCCAGCAGCCGGGACTTCCCTCCTGGGGAGCAGTTCTTC.

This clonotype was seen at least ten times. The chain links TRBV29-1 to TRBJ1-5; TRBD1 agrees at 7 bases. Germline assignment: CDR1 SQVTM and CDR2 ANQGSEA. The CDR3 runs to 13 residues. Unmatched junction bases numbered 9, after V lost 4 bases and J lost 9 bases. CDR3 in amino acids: CSVVWTGLGPQHF. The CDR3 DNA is TGCAGCGTTGTATGGACAGGCCTCGGGCCCCAGCATTTT.